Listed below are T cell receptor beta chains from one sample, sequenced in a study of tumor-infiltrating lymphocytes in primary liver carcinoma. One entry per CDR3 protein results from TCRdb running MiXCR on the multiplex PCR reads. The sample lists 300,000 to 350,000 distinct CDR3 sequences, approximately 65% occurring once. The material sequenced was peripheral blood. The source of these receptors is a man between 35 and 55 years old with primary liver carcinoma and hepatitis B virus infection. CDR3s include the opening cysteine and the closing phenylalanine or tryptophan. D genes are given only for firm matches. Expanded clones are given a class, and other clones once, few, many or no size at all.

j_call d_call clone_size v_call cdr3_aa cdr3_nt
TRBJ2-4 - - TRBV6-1 CASSELGNIEYF TGTGCCAGCAGTGAATTGGGTAACATTGAGTACTTC
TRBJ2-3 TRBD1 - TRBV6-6 CASSYLGQAKRTGTQYF TGTGCCAGCAGTTACCTAGGACAGGCAAAACGGACAGGTACGCAGTATTTT
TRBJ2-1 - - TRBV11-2 CASSLAGYYNEQIF TGTGCCAGCAGCTTAGCGGGCTACTACAATGAGCAGATCTTC
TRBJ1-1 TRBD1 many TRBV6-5 CASTPDRDHPEAFF TGTGCCAGCACCCCGGACAGGGATCATCCTGAAGCTTTCTTT
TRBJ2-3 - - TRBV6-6 CASSYSGIDTQYF TGTGCCAGCAGTTATAGTGGGATAGATACGCAGTATTTT
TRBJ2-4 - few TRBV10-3 CAISESTSLAKNIQYF TGTGCCATCAGTGAGTCTACCTCGCTAGCCAAAAACATTCAGTACTTC
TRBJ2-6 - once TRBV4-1 CASSRDRRENSVANVLTF TGCGCCAGCAGCCGCGATAGGAGGGAAAACTCTGTGGCCAACGTCCTGACTTTC
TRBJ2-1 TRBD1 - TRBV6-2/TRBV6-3 CASSFRTGYSEQFF TGTGCCAGCAGTTTCCGGACAGGGTACAGTGAGCAGTTCTTC
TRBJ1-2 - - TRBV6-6 CASSYAEGYTF TGTGCCAGCAGTTACGCAGAAGGCTACACCTTC
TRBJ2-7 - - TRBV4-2 CVSSQDRTGPYEQYF TGTGTCAGCAGCCAAGATCGAACAGGACCGTACGAGCAGTACTTC
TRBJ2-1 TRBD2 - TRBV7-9 CASIEEGALASGKSSYNEQLF TGTGCCAGCATCGAAGAAGGGGCCCTGGCTAGCGGGAAGAGTTCCTACAATGAGCAGCTCTTC
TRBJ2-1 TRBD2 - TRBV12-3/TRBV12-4 CASSSPLGAGGPGEHFF TGTGCCAGCAGTTCGCCCCTTGGAGCGGGAGGGCCGGGTGAGCACTTCTTC
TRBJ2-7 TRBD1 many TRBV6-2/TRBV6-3 CASSRSTGAGYEQYF TGTGCCAGCAGCCGGTCGACAGGGGCGGGCTACGAGCAGTACTTC
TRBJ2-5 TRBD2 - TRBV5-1 CPSSMGPSGRGETQYF TGCCCCAGCAGCATGGGACCTAGCGGGAGAGGGGAGACCCAGTACTTC
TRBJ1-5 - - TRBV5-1 CASRKDGGSNQPQHF TGCGCCAGCAGGAAAGACGGGGGAAGCAATCAGCCCCAGCATTTT
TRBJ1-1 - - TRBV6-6 CVGREGTEAFF TGTGTCGGCAGGGAGGGTACTGAAGCTTTCTTT
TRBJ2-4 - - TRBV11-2 CSSSPTGASTLAKNIRYF TGTTCCAGCAGCCCAACTGGGGCTTCCACGTTGGCCAAAAACATTCGGTACTTC
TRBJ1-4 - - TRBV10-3 CAISESGVRLEKLFF TGTGCCATCAGTGAGTCGGGGGTACGCTTGGAAAAACTGTTTTTT
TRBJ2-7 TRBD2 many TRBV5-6 CASSREVAGVGEQYF TGTGCCAGCAGCCGTGAGGTAGCGGGGGTGGGCGAGCAGTACTTC
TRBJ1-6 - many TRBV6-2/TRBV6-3 CASTNDRVPGDSPLHF TGTGCCAGCACCAATGATAGAGTCCCAGGGGATTCACCCCTCCACTTT
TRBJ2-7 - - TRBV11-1 CVSSLATDKRSSYEQYF TGTGTCAGCAGCTTAGCGACAGATAAACGTAGCTCCTACGAGCAGTACTTC
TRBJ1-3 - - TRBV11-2 CTSSRIPHKKTVTSGNTIYF TGTACCAGTAGCCGAATTCCACACAAAAAGACAGTGACCTCTGGAAACACCATATATTTT
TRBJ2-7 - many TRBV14 CASSPSEFHEQYF TGTGCCAGCAGCCCCTCGGAATTTCACGAGCAGTACTTC
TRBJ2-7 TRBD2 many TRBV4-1 CASSQVGSGGDF TGCGCCAGCAGCCAAGTGGGAAGCGGGGGGGACTTC
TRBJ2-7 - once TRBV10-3 CAISESARGYYEQYF TGTGCCATCAGTGAGTCGGCGAGAGGGTACTACGAACAGTACTTC